The 4 T cell receptor beta chains given below trace back to one sample, sequenced in a study of human T cells and chemical hapten exposure. From the RACE reads, TCRdb called clonotypes with MiXCR, one entry per CDR3 protein. The sample has about 83,000 distinct CDR3 sequences, under 9% seen once. Described time point: patch test 1, 2 weeks after DPC sensitization. Treatment specified: therapeutic diphenylcyclopropenone sensitization with weekly scalp DPC. This material consisted of whole blood, taken in connection with sensitization to the hapten diphenylcyclopropenone (DPC). All receptors derive from a woman aged 25 to 45 with alopecia areata. Some clones in this sample may be carry-over from other donors' samples.

This clonotype was observed many times. This chain connects TRBV30 to TRBJ2-1, with a possible D match to TRBD2 (5 bases). The V gene's germline CDR1 is GTSNPN and CDR2 SVGIG (reference sequence). This CDR3 spans 17 amino acids. Trimming shortened V by 0 bases and J by 7 bases, and 22 bases separated the two germline ends. The CDR3 loop is CAWSVSRGMVLENEQFF. The CDR3 region has the DNA TGTGCCTGGAGTGTAAGCCGGGGAATGGTCTTAGAGAATGAGCAGTTCTTC.

This chain uses TRBV18 with TRBJ2-3, with 8 bases aligning to TRBD2. This CDR3 contains 16 residues. V was clipped by 3 bases and J by 2 bases; unmatched bases: 7. In germline, CDR1 is KGHSH, CDR2 LQKENI. CDR3 in DNA: TGTGCCAGCTCACCCGGTCTCGGGGGGGCCACAGATACGCAGTATTTT. Translation gives CASSPGLGGATDTQYF.

V usage is TRBV29-1 and J usage is TRBJ2-3; D is ambiguous. V was clipped by 6 bases and J by 5 bases, with 18 bases between them. The CDR3 has 14 amino acids. Germline V gene lookup returns CDR1 SQVTM and CDR2 ANQGSEA. CDR3 residues: CSVKGPPAEDTQYF. The CDR3 nucleotides read TGCAGCGTCAAAGGGCCTCCGGCGGAAGATACGCAGTATTTT.

V and J are TRBV5-4 and TRBJ1-1; D may be TRBD1 (6 bases). Trimming removed 4 bases at V and 3 bases at J, with 16 bases between. CDR1 is SGHNT and CDR2 is YYREEE in the germline V gene (reference sequence). The CDR3 length is 15 residues. CDR3 in amino acids: CASSKTGLEDTEAFF. For the CDR3, the DNA is TGTGCCAGCAGCAAAACAGGGCTGGAGGACACTGAAGCTTTCTTT.